These T cell receptor beta chains were read from a single sample in a study of T cell responses to AZD1222 COVID-19 vaccine. Assay: immunoSEQ multiplex PCR; the TCRdb copy retains only in-frame clones and omits some. This sample's clone table lists about 140,000 clones. The sequencing sample was made of peripheral blood. These receptors were taken from an adult in good health. The CDR3 runs from the conserved cysteine through the conserved F or W. Each record gives: D gene, V gene, J gene, CDR3 protein, CDR3 DNA. A D gene is named only where the DNA matches it firmly.

NA	TRBV3-1/TRBV3-2	TRBJ1-2	CASSQGRNYGYTF	TGTGCCAGCAGCCAAGGACGGAACTATGGCTACACCTTC
NA	TRBV11-2	TRBJ1-6	CASTRDYYNSPLHF	TGTGCCAGCACCCGGGACTACTATAATTCACCCCTCCACTTT
NA	TRBV6-5	TRBJ1-2	CASTASGERHYGYTF	TGTGCCAGCACCGCTTCGGGGGAACGGCACTATGGCTACACCTTC
TRBD1	TRBV29-1	TRBJ2-2	CSVEGTGLAGELFF	TGCAGCGTTGAGGGGACAGGGTTGGCCGGGGAGCTGTTTTTT
NA	TRBV19	TRBJ2-1	CASNPLSGVEKGSEQFF	TGTGCCAGTAACCCATTATCGGGGGTCGAGAAAGGGAGTGAGCAGTTCTTC
TRBD1	TRBV2	TRBJ1-5	CASSDDRGPLQPQHF	TGTGCCAGCAGTGACGACAGGGGGCCCCTACAGCCCCAGCATTTT
NA	TRBV2	TRBJ2-2	CASSGGKNTGELFF	TGTGCCAGCAGTGGGGGGAAGAACACCGGGGAGCTGTTTTTT
NA	TRBV28	TRBJ1-6	CASNPVNSPLHF	TGTGCCAGCAACCCCGTTAATTCACCCCTCCACTTT
NA	TRBV6-5	TRBJ2-7	CASSYAQGPYEQYF	TGTGCCAGCAGTTACGCCCAGGGACCCTACGAGCAGTACTTC
NA	TRBV1	TRBJ1-2	CTSSQTSSGGASGTYGYTF	TGCACCAGCAGCCAAACCTCGTCGGGGGGGGCGTCAGGGACCTATGGCTACACCTTC
NA	TRBV6-6	TRBJ1-1	CASSYTRQGDTEAFF	TGTGCCAGCAGTTACACCCGACAAGGGGACACTGAAGCTTTCTTT
NA	TRBV18	TRBJ1-2	CASSPPSDNYGYTF	TGTGCCAGCTCACCACCGTCCGATAACTATGGCTACACCTTC
NA	TRBV10-3	TRBJ1-2	CAISEGAGKIYGYTF	TGTGCCATCAGTGAGGGGGCAGGGAAAATCTATGGCTACACCTTC
NA	TRBV11-1	TRBJ1-2	CASSHPGGINGYTF	TGTGCCAGCAGCCATCCCGGGGGCATCAATGGCTACACCTTC
TRBD1	TRBV4-2	TRBJ1-2	CASSPLTGGSYGYTF	TGTGCCAGCAGCCCCCTGACAGGGGGCTCCTATGGCTACACCTTC
TRBD1	TRBV9	TRBJ2-5	CASSPYGTGRETQYF	TGTGCCAGCAGCCCTTATGGGACAGGGCGAGAGACCCAGTACTTC
TRBD1	TRBV7-9	TRBJ2-2	CASSYWTGNTGELFF	TGTGCCAGCAGCTACTGGACAGGGAACACCGGGGAGCTGTTTTTT
NA	TRBV28	TRBJ1-2	CASRGGLSGYTF	TGTGCCAGCAGGGGGGGCCTCTCTGGCTACACCTTC
NA	TRBV30	TRBJ1-3	CAWSQAIPNTIYF	TGTGCCTGGAGCCAAGCCATACCTAACACCATATATTTT
TRBD1	TRBV7-9	TRBJ2-2	CASSLITGTDNTGELFF	TGTGCCAGCAGCCTAATTACCGGGACAGATAACACCGGGGAGCTGTTTTTT
NA	TRBV4-1	TRBJ1-2	CASSQGVTNYGYTF	TGCGCCAGCAGCCAAGGGGTGACTAACTATGGCTACACCTTC
NA	TRBV9	TRBJ1-4	CASSARGDNEKLFF	TGTGCCAGCAGCGCCAGGGGCGATAATGAAAAACTGTTTTTT
NA	TRBV7-9	TRBJ1-4	CASSKVATNEKLFF	TGTGCCAGCAGCAAAGTTGCAACTAATGAAAAACTGTTTTTT
TRBD1	TRBV6-5	TRBJ1-6	CASSYGTANSPLHF	TGTGCCAGCAGTTATGGGACAGCCAATTCACCCCTCCACTTT